A selection of T cell receptor beta chains follows, all from one sample in a study of neurological immune-mediated disorders. TCRdb called the 5' RACE reads again in MiXCR, with one record for every CDR3 protein. The data contain roughly 100,000 distinct CDR3 sequences, 10% to 12% of them seen just once; the ten biggest clones take up around 3.3%. The sample consisted of PBMCs. Every receptor here comes from a female donor with HTLV-1-associated myelopathy (HAM/TSP). Both conserved end residues are part of each CDR3. A D gene is named only where the DNA matches it firmly. Where a row states a size, it is once, few, many or the class of an expanded clone; other rows omit it.

. | TRBJ2-2 | . | TRBV5-1 | TGCGCCAGCAGCTTCATTCAGAACACCGGGGAGCTGTTTTTT | CASSFIQNTGELFF
. | TRBJ2-7 | many | TRBV6-5 | TGTGCCAGCAGTTACTCCGACCTCAGGGGAGGCTTC | CASSYSDLRGGF
. | TRBJ2-5 | few | TRBV5-1 | TGCGCCAGCAGCCAAGAGGGGCAAGAGACCCAGTACTTC | CASSQEGQETQYF
. | TRBJ2-7 | many | TRBV4-3 | TGCGCCAGCAGCCAAGGTCTGCGGTACGAGCAGTACTTC | CASSQGLRYEQYF
. | TRBJ2-3 | many | TRBV5-5 | TGTGCCAGCAGCATAAAAGGAGGAGCCCTCGGGATTGGCACAGATACGCAGTATTTT | CASSIKGGALGIGTDTQYF
. | TRBJ1-5 | many | TRBV29-1 | TGCAGCGTTGTTAGTGACACAGGACAGCCCCAGCATTTT | CSVVSDTGQPQHF
. | TRBJ2-5 | many | TRBV27 | TGTGCCAGCAAGAAACAGAGCCAAGAGACCCAGTACTTC | CASKKQSQETQYF
TRBD2 | TRBJ2-1 | . | TRBV25-1 | TGTGCCAGCAGTGAATATATTGGGGGAGGGGACAATGAGCAGTTCTTC | CASSEYIGGGDNEQFF
. | TRBJ2-2 | many | TRBV7-9 | TGTGCCATCCGGGGACTGACGAACACCGGGGAGCTGTTTTTT | CAIRGLTNTGELFF
. | TRBJ2-2 | . | TRBV29-1 | TGCAGCGTTGAAAATATAGGGGCGACAGGGAACACCGGGGAGCTGTTTTTT | CSVENIGATGNTGELFF
. | TRBJ2-2 | . | TRBV7-2 | TGTGCCAGCAGCTCGAGGGGGGAGCTGTTTTTT | CASSSRGELFF
TRBD2 | TRBJ2-2 | . | TRBV20-1 | TGCAGTGCTCCTAGCGGCACCGGGGAGCTGTTTTTT | CSAPSGTGELFF
. | TRBJ1-4 | . | TRBV5-1 | TGCGCCAGCAGCTTAGGAGCGAGTAATGAAAAACTGTTTTTT | CASSLGASNEKLFF
. | TRBJ2-1 | many | TRBV7-9 | TGTGCCAGCAGGCTGAGCGGAGGACTTTCCTACAATGAGCAGTTCTTC | CASRLSGGLSYNEQFF
. | TRBJ1-6 | many | TRBV5-1 | TGCGCCAGCAGCTTGGAGGGACATTATAATTCACCCCTCCACTTT | CASSLEGHYNSPLHF
. | TRBJ1-6 | many | TRBV28 | TGTGCCAGCAGGACCCAGGGGATGCGATCACCCCTCCACTTT | CASRTQGMRSPLHF
. | TRBJ2-3 | many | TRBV27 | TGTGCCAGCAGTTCCCAGACCGACCTCCAGTATTTT | CASSSQTDLQYF
. | TRBJ1-6 | . | TRBV7-2 | TGTGCCAGCAGCTTAGGGGTTTCACCCCTCCACTTT | CASSLGVSPLHF
. | TRBJ2-7 | many | TRBV21-1 | TGTGCCAGCTCCCCTGGGTTATCAGGGGGCTATCTCTCCTACGAGCAGTACTTC | CASSPGLSGGYLSYEQYF
. | TRBJ1-6 | once | TRBV11-1 | TGTGCCAGCAGCGACCTGGGTGGCGGGAATTCACCCCTCCACTTT | CASSDLGGGNSPLHF
. | TRBJ1-5 | many | TRBV29-1 | TGCAGCGTCGTCGTAAGGGGCGACCGCAATCAGCCCCAGCATTTT | CSVVVRGDRNQPQHF
. | TRBJ2-7 | . | TRBV20-1 | TGCAGTGCTAGGCAGGGTTACTCGCAGTACTTC | CSARQGYSQYF
. | TRBJ2-7 | many | TRBV20-1 | TGCAGTGCTAGAGTACCAGGAAGAAACGAGCAGTACTTC | CSARVPGRNEQYF
TRBD2 | TRBJ2-1 | many | TRBV11-2 | TGTGCCAGCAGCTCCCGGGGGGTCAGGGAGCAGTTCTTC | CASSSRGVREQFF
. | TRBJ1-5 | many | TRBV20-1 | TGCAGTGGTGGCAGCCGCTCAGGGCCCCAGCATTTT | CSGGSRSGPQHF
TRBD2 | TRBJ2-1 | many | TRBV20-1 | TGCAGTGCTTCCAGCGGGGGGGGCTACAATGAGCAGTTCTTC | CSASSGGGYNEQFF
. | TRBJ2-3 | . | TRBV5-1 | TGCGCCAGCAGACTAGAAGGGCCAGATACGCAGTATTTT | CASRLEGPDTQYF
TRBD2 | TRBJ2-5 | . | TRBV20-1 | TGCAGTGCTAGGACTAGCCCCCAGGAGACCCAGTACTTC | CSARTSPQETQYF
. | TRBJ2-7 | many | TRBV5-1 | TGCGCCAGCAGCTTTGGGTCCAGCGGCTTAGGAGGCGAGCAGTACTTC | CASSFGSSGLGGEQYF
. | TRBJ2-7 | few | TRBV20-1 | TGCAGTGCTAGAGAAGGATTCACCTACGAGCAGTACTTC | CSAREGFTYEQYF
TRBD2 | TRBJ2-3 | many | TRBV7-2 | TGTGCCAGCAGCTTAGGGGCTAGCGGGGGGTTCACTACGCAGTATTTT | CASSLGASGGFTTQYF
. | TRBJ2-7 | few | TRBV7-9 | TGTGCCAGCAGCTTACTTACAGGGAGGCACGAGCAGTACTTC | CASSLLTGRHEQYF
TRBD2 | TRBJ2-5 | many | TRBV4-2 | TGTGCCAGCAGCCTCTCGGACGGGGGGGCCGGGGAGACCCAGTACTTC | CASSLSDGGAGETQYF
TRBD1 | TRBJ2-2 | many | TRBV14 | TGTGCCAGCAGCCGCGGGACAGGGCGGAACACCGGGGAGCTGTTTTTT | CASSRGTGRNTGELFF
TRBD2 | TRBJ2-1 | . | TRBV7-2 | TGTGCCAGCAGCTTAGAGAGCGGGGGATATCTGTTCTTC | CASSLESGGYLFF
TRBD1 | TRBJ2-3 | few | TRBV5-1 | TGCGCCAGCAGCTACCTCGGGACAGGGGACGGCGATTCTAGCACAGATACGCAGTATTTT | CASSYLGTGDGDSSTDTQYF
TRBD1 | TRBJ1-5 | many | TRBV5-1 | TGCGCCAGCAGCCCTCAGGGGGCAGATCAGCCCCAGCATTTT | CASSPQGADQPQHF
. | TRBJ1-4 | many | TRBV12-3/TRBV12-4 | TGTGCCATAGACAAGGGGGGGGAAAAACTGTTTTTT | CAIDKGGEKLFF
. | TRBJ1-1 | many | TRBV2 | TGTGCCAGCAGTGAAGCGGGAGGACAACCCTTGGACACTGAAGCTTTCTTT | CASSEAGGQPLDTEAFF
. | TRBJ1-6 | many | TRBV6-2/TRBV6-3 | TGTGCCAGCATGGATTTCCGTGCCCGAGAGGATAATTCACCCCTCCACTTT | CASMDFRAREDNSPLHF
TRBD2 | TRBJ2-1 | many | TRBV7-3 | TGTGCCAGCAGCCTACTAGCGGGGGGCCTCTCCTACAATGAGCAGTTCTTC | CASSLLAGGLSYNEQFF
. | TRBJ2-3 | once | TRBV20-1 | TGCAGTGCTGCCACTAGAGGGGTCACAGATACGCAGTATTTT | CSAATRGVTDTQYF
. | TRBJ1-1 | many | TRBV7-2 | TGTGCCAGCAGCAAACAGATGAACACTGAAGCTTTCTTT | CASSKQMNTEAFF
. | TRBJ2-3 | many | TRBV11-2 | TGTGCCAGCAGCCCTTACTACGGTAGCACAGATACGCAGTATTTT | CASSPYYGSTDTQYF
TRBD1 | TRBJ2-1 | many | TRBV5-1 | TGCGCCAGCAGGGTACAGGGGAACAATGAGCAGTTCTTC | CASRVQGNNEQFF
. | TRBJ2-3 | many | TRBV5-1 | TGCGCCAGCAGCTTGTTGGGGGCCGCGGGGGCAGATACGCAGTATTTT | CASSLLGAAGADTQYF